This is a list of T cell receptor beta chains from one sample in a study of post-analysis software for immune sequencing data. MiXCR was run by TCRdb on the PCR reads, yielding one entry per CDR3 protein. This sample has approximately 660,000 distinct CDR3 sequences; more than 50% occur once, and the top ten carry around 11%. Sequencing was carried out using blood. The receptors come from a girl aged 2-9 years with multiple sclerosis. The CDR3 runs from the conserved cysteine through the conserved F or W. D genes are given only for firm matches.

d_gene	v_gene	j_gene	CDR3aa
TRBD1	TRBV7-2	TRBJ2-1	CASSPHRDRGLEQFF
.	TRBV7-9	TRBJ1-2	CASSSGLYYGYTF
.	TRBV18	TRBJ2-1	CASSGESSYNEQFF
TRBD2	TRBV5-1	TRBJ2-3	CASSSWGSSGEPSTDTQYF
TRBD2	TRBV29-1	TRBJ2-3	CSVEDLLGLGADTQYF
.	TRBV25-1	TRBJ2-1	CASSNPRDSRARNSYNEQFF
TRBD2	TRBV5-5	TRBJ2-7	CASSQGPLAGVLQPYEQYF
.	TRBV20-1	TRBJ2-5	CSASGAAGTQETQYF
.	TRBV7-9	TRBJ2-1	CASSLDQLVGVRFF
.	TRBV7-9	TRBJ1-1	CASSLGDGIHLAFF
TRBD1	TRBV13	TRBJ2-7	CASSSGQGEYEQYF
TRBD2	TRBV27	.	CASSSGRAVVLSEQYF
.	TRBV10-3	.	CAISSRGWETQYF
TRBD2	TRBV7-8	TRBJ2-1	CASSKGRGSSYNEQFF
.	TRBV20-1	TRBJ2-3	CSATQWEHTDTQYF
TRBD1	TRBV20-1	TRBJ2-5	CSASHDRGRPLYQETRYF
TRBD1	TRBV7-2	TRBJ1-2	CASSSPGTGYYGYTF
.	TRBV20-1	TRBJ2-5	CSAITTQGPTSFQETQYF
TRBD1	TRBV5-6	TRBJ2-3	CASSVGDRGYTDTQYF
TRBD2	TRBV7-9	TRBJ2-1	CASSSTGEGWYNEQFF
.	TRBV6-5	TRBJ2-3	CASSTNRIPSTDTQYF
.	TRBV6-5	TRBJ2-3	CASRRLQDTDTQYF
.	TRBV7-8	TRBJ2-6	CASLTTVSGANVLTF
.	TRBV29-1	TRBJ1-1	CSTWTELNTEAFF
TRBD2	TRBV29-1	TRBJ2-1	CSGTLAGPYNEQFF
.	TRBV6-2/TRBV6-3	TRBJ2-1	CASSQHGAGYGNEQFF
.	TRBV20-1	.	CSASPTLAAGRETQYF